This T cell receptor beta chain emerged from a study of blood T cells in healthy people across ages. Study context: About one barcoded beta molecule per two T cells was captured by template switching.

The use of a sample-barcoded 5' primer and a J-beta primer mix characterized a second PCR of 7 to 11 cycles. TCRdb reprocessed the 5' RACE reads with MiXCR, giving one entry per CDR3 protein. The sample has about 720,000 distinct CDR3 sequences, approximately 22% seen once. CDR3 length: 15 residues. Looked up from germline, CDR1 is KGHSH and CDR2 is LQKENI. Trimming at V came to 8 bases and at J to 4 bases, leaving 11 bases not matched to a gene. A minimum of 6 micrograms of total RNA was extracted per sample. On this clonotype itself: What it binds is unknown.

Study observations and caveats: TCR beta diversity per million T cells fell roughly linearly with age. Diversity estimates drawn from one million T cells were deemed underestimates.

The rearrangement uses TRBV18 and TRBJ1-1; 9 positions agree with TRBD1. Sample: blood. The clonotype originates from a man between 70 and 80 years old in good health. The CDR3 DNA reads as TGTGCCAGCACCGATTCACAGGGGGCGAGCACTGAAGCTTTCTTT. It encodes CASTDSQGASTEAFF.